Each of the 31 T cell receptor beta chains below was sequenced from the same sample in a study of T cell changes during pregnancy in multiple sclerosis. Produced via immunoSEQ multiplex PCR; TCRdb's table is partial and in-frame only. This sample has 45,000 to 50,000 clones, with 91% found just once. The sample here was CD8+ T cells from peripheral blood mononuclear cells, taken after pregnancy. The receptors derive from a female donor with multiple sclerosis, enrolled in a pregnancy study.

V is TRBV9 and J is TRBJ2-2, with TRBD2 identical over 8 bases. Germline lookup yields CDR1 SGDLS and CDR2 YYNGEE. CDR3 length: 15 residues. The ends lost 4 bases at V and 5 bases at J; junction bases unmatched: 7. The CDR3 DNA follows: TGTGCCAGCAGCCGATCGGGGGGGCAAACCGGGGAGCTGTTTTTT. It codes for CASSRSGGQTGELFF.

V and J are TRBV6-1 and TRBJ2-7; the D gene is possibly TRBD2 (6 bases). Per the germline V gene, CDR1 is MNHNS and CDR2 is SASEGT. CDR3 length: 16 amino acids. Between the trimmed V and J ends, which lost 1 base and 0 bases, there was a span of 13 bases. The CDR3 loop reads CASSEEIGGTSYEQYF. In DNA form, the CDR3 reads TGTGCCAGCAGTGAAGAGATCGGGGGTACCTCCTACGAGCAGTACTTC.

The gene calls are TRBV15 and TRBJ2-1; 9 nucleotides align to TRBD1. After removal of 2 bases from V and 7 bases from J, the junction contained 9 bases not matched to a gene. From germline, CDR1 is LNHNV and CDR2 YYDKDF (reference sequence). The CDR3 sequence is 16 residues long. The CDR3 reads CATSRSPGQGRNEQFF. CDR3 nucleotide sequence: TGTGCCACCAGCAGATCTCCGGGACAGGGTCGGAATGAGCAGTTCTTC. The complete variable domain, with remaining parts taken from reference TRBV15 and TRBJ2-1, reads DAMVIQNPRYQVTQFGKPVTLSCSQTLNHNVMYWYQQKSSQAPKLLFHYYDKDFNNEADTPDNFQSRRPNTSFCFLDIRSPGLGDTAMYLCATSRSPGQGRNEQFFGPGTRLTVL.

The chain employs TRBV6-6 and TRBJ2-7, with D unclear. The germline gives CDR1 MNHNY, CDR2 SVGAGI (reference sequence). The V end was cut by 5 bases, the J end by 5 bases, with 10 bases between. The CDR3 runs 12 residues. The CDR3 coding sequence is TGTGCCAGCAGTACAACCATGGACGAGCAGTACTTC. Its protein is CASSTTMDEQYF.

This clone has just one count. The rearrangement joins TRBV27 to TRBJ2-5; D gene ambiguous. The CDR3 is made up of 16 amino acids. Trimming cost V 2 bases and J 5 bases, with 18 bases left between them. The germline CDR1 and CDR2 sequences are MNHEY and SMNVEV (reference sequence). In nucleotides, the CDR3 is TGTGCCAGCAGTTTAAATTCAGATACCATCGGGGAGACCCAGTACTTC. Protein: CASSLNSDTIGETQYF.

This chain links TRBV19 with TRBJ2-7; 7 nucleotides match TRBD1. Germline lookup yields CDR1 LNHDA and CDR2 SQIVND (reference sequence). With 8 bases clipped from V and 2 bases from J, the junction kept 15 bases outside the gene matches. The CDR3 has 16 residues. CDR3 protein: CASSDGAVTGTYEQYF. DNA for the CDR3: TGTGCCAGTTCAGATGGGGCGGTGACAGGGACCTACGAGCAGTACTTC.

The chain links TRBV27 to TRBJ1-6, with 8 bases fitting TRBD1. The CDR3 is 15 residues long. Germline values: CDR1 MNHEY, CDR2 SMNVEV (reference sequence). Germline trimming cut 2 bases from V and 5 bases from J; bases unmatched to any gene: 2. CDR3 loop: CASSLLTGDNSPLHF. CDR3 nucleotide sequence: TGTGCCAGCAGTTTACTGACAGGGGATAATTCACCCCTCCACTTT.

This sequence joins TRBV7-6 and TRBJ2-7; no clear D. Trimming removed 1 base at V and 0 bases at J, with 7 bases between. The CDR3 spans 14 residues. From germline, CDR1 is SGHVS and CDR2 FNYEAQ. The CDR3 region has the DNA TGTGCCAGCAGCTTAGACGGGTACTCCTACGAGCAGTACTTC. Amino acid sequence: CASSLDGYSYEQYF.

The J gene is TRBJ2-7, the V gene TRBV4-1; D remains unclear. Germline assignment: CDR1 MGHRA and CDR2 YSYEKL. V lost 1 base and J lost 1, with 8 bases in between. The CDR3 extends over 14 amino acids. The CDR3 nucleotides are TGCGCCAGCAGCCAAGCTCCCCAGTCCTACGAGCAGTACTTC. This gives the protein CASSQAPQSYEQYF.

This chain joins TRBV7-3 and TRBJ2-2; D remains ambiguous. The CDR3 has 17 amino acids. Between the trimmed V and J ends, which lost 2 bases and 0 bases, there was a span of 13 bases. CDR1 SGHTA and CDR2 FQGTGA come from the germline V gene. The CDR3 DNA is TGTGCCAGCAGCTTAGAACGTGACAAACCGAACACCGGGGAGCTGTTTTTT. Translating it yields CASSLERDKPNTGELFF.

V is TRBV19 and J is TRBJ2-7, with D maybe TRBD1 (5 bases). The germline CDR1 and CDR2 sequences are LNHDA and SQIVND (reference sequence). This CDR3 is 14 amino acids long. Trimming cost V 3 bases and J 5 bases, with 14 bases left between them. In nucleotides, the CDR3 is TGTGCCAGTAGTATTTGGAAAGGGGCCGACGAGCAGTACTTC. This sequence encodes CASSIWKGADEQYF.

In DNA form, the CDR3 reads TGTGCCAGTAGGGTGGGACAGGGCTACGAGCAGTACTTC. The encoded protein is CASRVGQGYEQYF. The rearrangement joins TRBV19 to TRBJ2-7, with TRBD1 matching over 9 bases. Germline V gives CDR1 LNHDA, CDR2 SQIVND (reference sequence). The length of the CDR3 is 13 residues. Trimming at V came to 6 bases and at J to 3 bases, leaving 3 bases not matched to a gene.

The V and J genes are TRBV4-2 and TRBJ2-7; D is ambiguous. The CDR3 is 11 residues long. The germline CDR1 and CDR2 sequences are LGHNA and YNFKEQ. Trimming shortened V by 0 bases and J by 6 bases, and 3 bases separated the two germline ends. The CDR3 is CASSQDREQYF. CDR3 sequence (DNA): TGTGCCAGCAGCCAAGATCGCGAGCAGTACTTC.

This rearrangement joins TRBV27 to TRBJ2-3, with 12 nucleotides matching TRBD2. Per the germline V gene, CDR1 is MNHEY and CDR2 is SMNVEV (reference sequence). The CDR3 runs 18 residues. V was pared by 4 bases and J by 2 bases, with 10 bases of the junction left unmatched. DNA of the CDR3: TGTGCCAGCAGTTCTAGCGGGGGGGCTGTGACGTACACAGATACGCAGTATTTT. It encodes CASSSSGGAVTYTDTQYF.

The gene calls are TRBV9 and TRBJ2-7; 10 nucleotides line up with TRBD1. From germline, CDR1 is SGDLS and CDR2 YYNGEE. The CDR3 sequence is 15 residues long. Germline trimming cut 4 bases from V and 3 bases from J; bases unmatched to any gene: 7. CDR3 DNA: TGTGCCAGCAGCCCCACCGGGACAGGGGTCTACGAGCAGTACTTC. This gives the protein CASSPTGTGVYEQYF.

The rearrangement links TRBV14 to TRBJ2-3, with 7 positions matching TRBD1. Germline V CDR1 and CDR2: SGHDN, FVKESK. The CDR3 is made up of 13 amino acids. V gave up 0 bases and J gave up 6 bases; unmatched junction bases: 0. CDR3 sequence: CASSQEQGDTQYF. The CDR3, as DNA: TGTGCCAGCAGCCAAGAACAGGGGGATACGCAGTATTTT.

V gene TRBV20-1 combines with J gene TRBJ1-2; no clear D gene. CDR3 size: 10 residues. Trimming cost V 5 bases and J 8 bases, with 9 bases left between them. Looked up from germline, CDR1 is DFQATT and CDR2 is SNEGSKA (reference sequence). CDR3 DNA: TGCAGTGCTGCCATTCGGGGCTACACCTTC. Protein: CSAAIRGYTF.

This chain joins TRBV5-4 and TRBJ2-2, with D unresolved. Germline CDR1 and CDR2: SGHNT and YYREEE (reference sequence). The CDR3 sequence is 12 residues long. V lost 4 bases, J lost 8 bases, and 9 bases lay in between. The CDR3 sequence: CASSPWAGELFF. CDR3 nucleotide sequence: TGTGCCAGCAGCCCCTGGGCGGGGGAGCTGTTTTTT. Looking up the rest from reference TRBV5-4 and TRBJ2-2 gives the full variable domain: ETGVTQSPTHLIKTRGQQVTLRCSSQSGHNTVSWYQQALGQGPQFIFQYYREEENGRGNFPPRFSGLQFPNYSSELNVNALELDDSALYLCASSPWAGELFFGEGSRLTVL.

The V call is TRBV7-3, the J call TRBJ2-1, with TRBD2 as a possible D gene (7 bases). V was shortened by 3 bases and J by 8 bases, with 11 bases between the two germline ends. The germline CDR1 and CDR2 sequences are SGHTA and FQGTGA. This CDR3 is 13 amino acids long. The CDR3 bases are TGTGCCAGCAGCTTGGGGGGGGCAGATGAGCAGTTCTTC. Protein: CASSLGGADEQFF.

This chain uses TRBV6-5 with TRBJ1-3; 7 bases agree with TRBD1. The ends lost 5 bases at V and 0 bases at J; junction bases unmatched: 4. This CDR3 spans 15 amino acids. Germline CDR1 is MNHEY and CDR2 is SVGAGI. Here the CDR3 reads CASSQGQSSGNTIYF. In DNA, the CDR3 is TGTGCCAGCAGTCAGGGACAGTCCTCTGGAAACACCATATATTTT.

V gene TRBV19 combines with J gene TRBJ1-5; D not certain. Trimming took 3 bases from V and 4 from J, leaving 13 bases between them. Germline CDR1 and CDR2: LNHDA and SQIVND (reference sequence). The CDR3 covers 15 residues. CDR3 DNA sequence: TGTGCCAGTAGTATCTCATGGCGAGGGAATCAGCCCCAGCATTTT. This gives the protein CASSISWRGNQPQHF.

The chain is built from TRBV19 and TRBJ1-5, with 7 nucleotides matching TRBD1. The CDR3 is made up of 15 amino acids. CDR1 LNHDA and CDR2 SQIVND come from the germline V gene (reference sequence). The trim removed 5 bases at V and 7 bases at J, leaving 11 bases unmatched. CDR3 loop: CASSPRQGGYQPQHF. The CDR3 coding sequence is TGTGCCAGTAGTCCTAGACAGGGTGGCTACCAGCCCCAGCATTTT. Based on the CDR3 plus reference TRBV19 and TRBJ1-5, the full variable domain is DGGITQSPKYLFRKEGQNVTLSCEQNLNHDAMYWYRQDPGQGLRLIYYSQIVNDFQKGDIAEGYSVSREKKESFPLTVTSAQKNPTAFYLCASSPRQGGYQPQHFGDGTRLSIL.

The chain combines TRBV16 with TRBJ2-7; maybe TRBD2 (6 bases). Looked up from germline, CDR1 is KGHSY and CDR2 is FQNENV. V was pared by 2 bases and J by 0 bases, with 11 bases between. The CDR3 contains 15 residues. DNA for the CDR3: TGTGCCAGCAGCCAAGGAGGGGCACACTCCTACGAGCAGTACTTC. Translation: CASSQGGAHSYEQYF.

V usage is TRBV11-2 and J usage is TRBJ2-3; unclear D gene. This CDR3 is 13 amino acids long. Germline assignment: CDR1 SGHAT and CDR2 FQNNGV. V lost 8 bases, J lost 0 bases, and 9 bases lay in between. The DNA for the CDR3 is TGTGCCAGCGGCCCCTTTAGCACAGATACGCAGTATTTT. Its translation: CASGPFSTDTQYF. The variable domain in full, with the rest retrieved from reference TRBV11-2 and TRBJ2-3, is EAGVAQSPRYKIIEKRQSVAFWCNPISGHATLYWYQQILGQGPKLLIQFQNNGVVDDSQLPKDRFSAERLKGVDSTLKIQPAKLEDSAVYLCASGPFSTDTQYFGPGTRLTVL.

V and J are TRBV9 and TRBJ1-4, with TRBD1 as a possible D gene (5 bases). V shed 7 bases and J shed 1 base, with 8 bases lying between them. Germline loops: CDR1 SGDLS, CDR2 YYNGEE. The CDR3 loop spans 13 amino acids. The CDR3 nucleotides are TGTGCCAGCTCAAGGGGAACTAATGAAAAACTGTTTTTT. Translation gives CASSRGTNEKLFF. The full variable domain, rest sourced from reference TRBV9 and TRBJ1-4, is DSGVTQTPKHLITATGQRVTLRCSPRSGDLSVYWYQQSLDQGLQFLIQYYNGEERAKGNILERFSAQQFPDLHSELNLSSLELGDSALYFCASSRGTNEKLFFGSGTQLSVL.

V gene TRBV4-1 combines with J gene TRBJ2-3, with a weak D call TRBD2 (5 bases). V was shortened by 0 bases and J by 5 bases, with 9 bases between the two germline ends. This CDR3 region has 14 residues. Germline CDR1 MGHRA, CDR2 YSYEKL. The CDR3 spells CASSQEYRGDTQYF. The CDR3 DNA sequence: TGCGCCAGCAGCCAAGAGTATCGGGGAGATACGCAGTATTTT.

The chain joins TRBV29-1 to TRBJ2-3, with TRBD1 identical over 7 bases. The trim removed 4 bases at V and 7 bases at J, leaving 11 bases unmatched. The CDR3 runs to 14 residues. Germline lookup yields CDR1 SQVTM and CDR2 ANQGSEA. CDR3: CSVGTGSILNTQYF. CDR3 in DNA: TGCAGCGTTGGGACAGGAAGCATATTGAATACGCAGTATTTT.

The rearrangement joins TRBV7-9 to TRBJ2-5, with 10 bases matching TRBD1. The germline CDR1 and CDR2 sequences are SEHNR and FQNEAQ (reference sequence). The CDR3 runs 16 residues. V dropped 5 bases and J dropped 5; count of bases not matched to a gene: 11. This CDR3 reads CASSDRDRGILETQYF. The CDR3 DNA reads TGTGCCAGCAGCGATCGGGACAGGGGTATCCTGGAGACCCAGTACTTC. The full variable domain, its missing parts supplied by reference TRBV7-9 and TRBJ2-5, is DTGVSQNPRHKITKRGQNVTFRCDPISEHNRLYWYRQTLGQGPEFLTYFQNEAQLEKSRLLSDRFSAERPKGSFSTLEIQRTEQGDSAMYLCASSDRDRGILETQYFGPGTRLLVL.

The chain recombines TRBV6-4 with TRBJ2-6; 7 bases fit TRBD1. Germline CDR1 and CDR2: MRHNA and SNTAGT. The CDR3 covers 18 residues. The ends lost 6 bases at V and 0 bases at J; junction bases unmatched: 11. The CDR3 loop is CASRPDSGGHSGANVLTF. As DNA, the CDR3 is TGTGCCAGCAGACCCGACTCAGGGGGACACTCTGGGGCCAACGTCCTGACTTTC.

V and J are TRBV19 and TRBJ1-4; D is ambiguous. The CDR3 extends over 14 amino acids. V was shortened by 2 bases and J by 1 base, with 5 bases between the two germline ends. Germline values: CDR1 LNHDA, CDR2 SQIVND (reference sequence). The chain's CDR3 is CASSIWRTNEKLFF. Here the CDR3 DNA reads TGTGCCAGTAGTATATGGAGAACTAATGAAAAACTGTTTTTT.

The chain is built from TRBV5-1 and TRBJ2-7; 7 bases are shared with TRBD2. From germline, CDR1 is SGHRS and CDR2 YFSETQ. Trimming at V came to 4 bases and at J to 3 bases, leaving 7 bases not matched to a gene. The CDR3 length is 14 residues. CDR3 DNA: TGCGCCAGCAGCGAGAGCGCGGGAGACTACGAGCAGTACTTC. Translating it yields CASSESAGDYEQYF.